A single sample is the source of the 32 T cell receptor beta chains below, sequenced in a study of human T cells and chemical hapten exposure. TCRdb passed the 5' RACE reads through MiXCR, listing each CDR3 protein once. The sample has 70,000 to 85,000 distinct CDR3 sequences; approximately 15% are singletons. Unfractionated whole blood yielded the extracted total RNA. The source of these receptors is a female donor in good health.

V and J are TRBV5-5 and TRBJ1-2; possible D gene TRBD1, 6 bases. Looked up from germline, CDR1 is SGHKS and CDR2 is YYEKEE (reference sequence). The CDR3 is 13 amino acids. V lost 1 base to trimming and J lost 4 bases, with 8 bases between them. The CDR3 protein is CASSLWTAYGYTF. CDR3 bases: TGTGCCAGCAGCTTGTGGACAGCCTATGGCTACACCTTC.

This clonotype was observed a few times. V usage is TRBV13 and J usage is TRBJ2-7, with D possibly called TRBD1 or TRBD2 (5 bases each). CDR3 size: 14 residues. Trimming removed 6 bases at V and 1 base at J, with 13 bases between. Germline CDR1 and CDR2: PRHDT and FYEKMQ (reference sequence). CDR3 sequence (DNA): TGTGCCAGCAGTGAGAGGGGCGCGTCCTACGAGCAGTACTTC. Its translation: CASSERGASYEQYF.

In this sample, this clonotype turned up a few times. The chain combines TRBV13 with TRBJ2-3; D perhaps matches TRBD2 (5 bases). This CDR3 spans 14 amino acids. V dropped 5 bases and J dropped 0 bases, with 9 bases sitting between them. Germline CDR1 reads PRHDT; CDR2 reads FYEKMQ (reference sequence). The CDR3 bases are TGTGCCAGCAGCCGGCCTAGCAGCACAGATACGCAGTATTTT. Residues: CASSRPSSTDTQYF.

This clonotype was seen a few times. The chain employs TRBV27 and TRBJ2-7; 11 nucleotides align to TRBD1. Germline assignment: CDR1 MNHEY and CDR2 SMNVEV (reference sequence). CDR3 length equals 16 residues. Germline trimming cut 4 bases from V and 6 bases from J; bases unmatched to any gene: 11. The CDR3 DNA sequence: TGTGCCAGCAGTTCCCGACGGGGACAGGGGGTTATCGAGCAGTACTTC. This translates into CASSSRRGQGVIEQYF.

J is TRBJ1-5 and V is TRBV6-5; TRBD1 aligns across 7 bases. CDR1 MNHEY and CDR2 SVGAGI come from the germline V gene. CDR3 length equals 18 residues. V dropped 5 bases and J dropped 0; count of bases not matched to a gene: 13. The CDR3 DNA sequence: TGTGCCAGCAGTCAACCGACAACGGGACAGAATAGCAATCAGCCCCAGCATTTT. It specifies CASSQPTTGQNSNQPQHF.

This clonotype was seen at least ten times. The chain combines TRBV20-1 with TRBJ2-3; D may be TRBD2 (7 bases). Germline V gene sequence: CDR1 DFQATT, CDR2 SNEGSKA (reference sequence). This CDR3 spans 15 amino acids. The V end was cut by 0 bases, the J end by 4 bases, with 14 bases between. CDR3 coding DNA: TGCAGTGCTAGAGATTGGGGGGGCGTCGCAGATACGCAGTATTTT. Its translation: CSARDWGGVADTQYF.

The chain has TRBV12-3 or TRBV12-4 and TRBJ1-1; the D is unclear. The CDR3 consists of 14 residues. V lost 3 bases, J lost 0 bases, and 8 bases lay in between. This CDR3 is CASSFSPMNTEAFF. CDR3 nucleotides: TGTGCCAGCAGTTTTAGCCCAATGAACACTGAAGCTTTCTTT.

This clonotype was found many times. The genes are TRBV6-1 and TRBJ2-6, with D perhaps TRBD1 (5 bases). Germline CDR1 is MNHNS and CDR2 is SASEGT. Trimming took off 5 bases at V and 0 bases at J, with 8 bases between the two ends. The CDR3 covers 15 residues. The CDR3 sequence is CASSFDSSGANVLTF. The CDR3, as DNA: TGTGCCAGCAGTTTTGACAGCTCTGGGGCCAACGTCCTGACTTTC.

The table lists this clonotype with a few counts. The chain is built from TRBV7-9 and TRBJ1-1; unclear D gene. This CDR3 is built from 12 residues. Germline CDR1 SEHNR, CDR2 FQNEAQ (reference sequence). Trimming removed 3 bases at V and 8 bases at J, with 10 bases between. This CDR3 reads CASSFGISEAFF. CDR3 bases: TGTGCCAGCAGCTTTGGGATTTCGGAAGCTTTCTTT.

The sample holds many counts of this clonotype. V and J are TRBV10-3 and TRBJ2-1; 7 bases fit TRBD2. Per the germline V gene, CDR1 is ENHRY and CDR2 is SYGVKD. V was clipped by 5 bases and J by 6 bases; unmatched bases: 1. The CDR3 is made up of 12 amino acids. The CDR3 region has the DNA TGTGCCATCAGTACTAGCGCCAATGAGCAGTTCTTC. This translates into CAISTSANEQFF.

This clonotype was detected only a few times. The chain carries TRBV20-1 and TRBJ1-4; D gene uncertain. CDR1 is DFQATT, CDR2 SNEGSKA, per germline (reference sequence). The V end was cut by 5 bases, the J end by 8 bases, with 21 bases between. The CDR3 is 15 residues long. The CDR3 loop is CSAYPHGVRREKLFF. Here the CDR3 DNA reads TGCAGTGCTTACCCCCACGGGGTAAGACGCGAAAAACTGTTTTTT.

The chain recombines TRBV7-9 with TRBJ1-4; the D is unclear. V was clipped by 5 bases and J by 7 bases, with 14 bases between them. The germline gives CDR1 SEHNR, CDR2 FQNEAQ (reference sequence). This CDR3 is built from 14 residues. CDR3 in amino acids: CASSPGRTVEKLFF. The CDR3 coding sequence is TGTGCCAGCAGCCCCGGACGCACCGTTGAAAAACTGTTTTTT.

In its sample, this clonotype was seen a few times. The chain is built from TRBV30 and TRBJ2-2; 9 bases line up with TRBD1. V lost 4 bases to trimming and J lost 3 bases; unmatched junction nucleotides: 6. CDR3 length: 15 amino acids. The germline CDR1 and CDR2 sequences are GTSNPN and SVGIG (reference sequence). CDR3: CAWKEGQGDTGELFF. The CDR3 DNA follows: TGTGCCTGGAAGGAGGGACAGGGTGACACCGGGGAGCTGTTTTTT.

This clonotype was detected ten times or more. This chain links TRBV5-4 with TRBJ1-5; 11 bases align to TRBD1. Germline V gene sequence: CDR1 SGHNT, CDR2 YYREEE (reference sequence). CDR3 length equals 17 residues. The J segment lost 5 bases and the V segment lost 4 bases, leaving 11 bases of the junction unmatched. CDR3 residues: CASSRTGGDGRDQPQHF. For the CDR3, the DNA is TGTGCCAGCAGCCGGACAGGGGGCGACGGTCGGGATCAGCCCCAGCATTTT.

The V call is TRBV20-1, the J call TRBJ2-7, with 7 bases identical to TRBD2. CDR3 length equals 14 residues. V gave up 1 base and J gave up 4 bases; unmatched junction bases: 7. CDR1 is DFQATT and CDR2 is SNEGSKA in the germline V gene (reference sequence). CDR3 DNA: TGCAGTGCTAGAGGGGGAGGGGCAGGGTACGAGCAGTACTTC. Amino acid sequence: CSARGGGAGYEQYF.

This chain joins TRBV5-6 and TRBJ1-4; 10 bases line up with TRBD1. Germline V lookup: CDR1 SGHDT, CDR2 YYEEEE. The CDR3 sequence is 14 residues long. J was trimmed by 6 bases and V by 4 bases; bases with no gene match: 3. The CDR3 nucleotides are TGTGCCAGCAGCCGGACAGGGGGGTATGAAAAACTGTTTTTT. Its protein product is CASSRTGGYEKLFF.

This clonotype was observed at least ten times. J is TRBJ2-3 and V is TRBV5-4; 7 positions match TRBD1. The V gene's germline CDR1 is SGHNT and CDR2 YYREEE (reference sequence). The V gene end was trimmed by 2 bases and the J gene end by 5 bases; junction bases not matched to a gene: 8. This CDR3 spans 15 amino acids. CDR3 loop: CASSLTGESGDTQYF. The CDR3 DNA is TGTGCCAGCAGCTTAACAGGGGAATCGGGAGATACGCAGTATTTT.

This chain joins TRBV6-1 and TRBJ2-4; 8 nucleotides line up with TRBD1. CDR1 MNHNS and CDR2 SASEGT come from the germline V gene. CDR3 length: 15 amino acids. V dropped 4 bases and J dropped 0; count of bases not matched to a gene: 2. For the CDR3, the DNA is TGTGCCAGCAGTGCGCAGGGGGCAGCCAAAAACATTCAGTACTTC. Amino acids: CASSAQGAAKNIQYF.

This clonotype was seen only a few times. The chain links TRBV20-1 to TRBJ1-5; tentatively, D is TRBD1 (5 bases). Germline values: CDR1 DFQATT, CDR2 SNEGSKA (reference sequence). Trimming left V 0 bases short and J 5 bases short, with 14 bases between. The CDR3 has 15 amino acids. CDR3 DNA sequence: TGCAGTGCTAGAGATCGGGGCAGTGACGATCAGCCCCAGCATTTT. The encoded protein is CSARDRGSDDQPQHF.

This clonotype was seen a few times. This rearrangement joins TRBV7-2 to TRBJ1-1, with 7 bases that match TRBD1. Germline V gene data show CDR1 as SGHTA and CDR2 as FQGNSA. The CDR3 totals 14 residues. The V segment lost 5 bases and the J segment 4 bases; nucleotides outside the gene matches: 7. This chain's CDR3 is CASSQDRVSTEAFF. DNA of the CDR3: TGTGCCAGCAGCCAAGACAGGGTCTCCACTGAAGCTTTCTTT.

In its sample, this clonotype was seen a few times. The chain joins TRBV11-2 to TRBJ2-3; the D is unclear. V lost 3 bases to trimming and J lost 2 bases, with 3 bases between them. The germline V gene has CDR1 SGHAT and CDR2 FQNNGV. The CDR3 runs 12 residues. The CDR3 coding sequence is TGTGCCAGCAGCTTTATCACAGATACGCAGTATTTT. Its protein is CASSFITDTQYF.

The V call is TRBV20-1, the J call TRBJ1-1; D remains ambiguous. The ends were cut back, 3 bases at V and 1 base at J, with 3 bases in the middle. The CDR3 loop spans 11 amino acids. Germline V gene data show CDR1 as DFQATT and CDR2 as SNEGSKA (reference sequence). DNA for the CDR3: TGCAGTGCTAGTCGGAACACTGAAGCTTTCTTT. It is translated as CSASRNTEAFF.

This clonotype was found many times. The J gene is TRBJ2-1, the V gene TRBV7-2, with D hard to call. The V gene lost 5 bases and the J gene lost 0 bases, with 5 bases spanning the gap. Germline values: CDR1 SGHTA, CDR2 FQGNSA. This CDR3 spans 13 amino acids. The CDR3 region has the DNA TGTGCCAGCAGCCCGAGCTCCTACAATGAGCAGTTCTTC. It yields the protein CASSPSSYNEQFF.

The chain employs TRBV6-1 and TRBJ2-1, with TRBD2 matching 10 bases. V lost 2 bases and J lost 10; bases outside the gene matches: 11. Germline CDR1 MNHNS, CDR2 SASEGT. CDR3 length: 16 amino acids. The DNA for the CDR3 is TGTGCCAGCAGTGAAAGGTCTAGCGGGGGCCCCACCGAGCAGTTCTTC. This gives the protein CASSERSSGGPTEQFF.

The chain links TRBV15 to TRBJ2-3; maybe TRBD1 (6 bases). The CDR3 is 16 amino acids. V was trimmed by 1 base and J by 1 base, leaving 12 bases between them. Germline V gene data show CDR1 as LNHNV and CDR2 as YYDKDF (reference sequence). The CDR3 protein is CATSRGGTGRTDTQYF. The CDR3 DNA sequence: TGTGCCACCAGCAGAGGGGGAACAGGGCGCACAGATACGCAGTATTTT.

This clonotype has a count of ten or more. This chain links TRBV5-1 with TRBJ2-1; D tentatively reads TRBD1 or TRBD2 (5 bases each). CDR1 SGHRS and CDR2 YFSETQ come from the germline V gene. This CDR3 contains 12 residues. Trimming left V 1 base short and J 9 bases short, with 8 bases between. In DNA, the CDR3 is TGCGCCAGCAGCTTGATGGGGGTTGAGCAGTTCTTC. Amino acid sequence: CASSLMGVEQFF. The whole variable domain, filled in from reference TRBV5-1 and TRBJ2-1, reads KAGVTQTPRYLIKTRGQQVTLSCSPISGHRSVSWYQQTPGQGLQFLFEYFSETQRNKGNFPGRFSGRQFSNSRSEMNVSTLELGDSALYLCASSLMGVEQFFGPGTRLTVL.

The chain combines TRBV29-1 with TRBJ2-3; no clear D. The CDR3 totals 12 residues. Germline V gives CDR1 SQVTM, CDR2 ANQGSEA. V was trimmed by 7 bases and J by 3 bases, leaving 11 bases between them. The CDR3 sequence: CSGEDPTDTQYF. CDR3 DNA sequence: TGCAGCGGAGAGGATCCGACAGATACGCAGTATTTT.

This clonotype came up many times. The chain joins TRBV28 to TRBJ2-7; D may be TRBD2 (6 bases). The V gene lost 8 bases and the J gene lost 4 bases, with 15 bases spanning the gap. CDR1 is MDHEN, CDR2 SYDVKM, per germline. The CDR3 is made up of 13 amino acids. The CDR3 nucleotides are TGTGCCAGCCTCGGGACTGTACCTTACGAGCAGTACTTC. Translated, it gives CASLGTVPYEQYF.

This clonotype has just a few counts. The V gene is TRBV6-5, the J gene TRBJ1-2, with TRBD1 as a possible D gene (6 bases). V gave up 4 bases and J gave up 8 bases, with 11 bases separating them. CDR1 MNHEY and CDR2 SVGAGI come from the germline V gene. The CDR3 is 12 amino acids. In DNA form, the CDR3 reads TGTGCCAGCAGTTTGAGCAGGGGAGGCTACACCTTC. Translation: CASSLSRGGYTF.

This chain uses TRBV24-1 with TRBJ2-3, with 7 nucleotides matching TRBD1. V lost 9 bases and J lost 6; bases outside the gene matches: 8. Germline V gene data show CDR1 as KGHDR and CDR2 as SFDVKD. The CDR3 has 13 residues. The CDR3: CATGKDREDTQYF. The CDR3 coding sequence is TGTGCCACCGGAAAAGACAGGGAGGATACGCAGTATTTT.

This clonotype showed up just a few times. This chain connects TRBV27 to TRBJ2-7, with 10 bases that match TRBD1. V was pared by 4 bases and J by 2 bases, with 5 bases of the junction left unmatched. The CDR3 totals 15 residues. The V gene's germline CDR1 is MNHEY and CDR2 SMNVEV (reference sequence). The CDR3 here is CASSYGTGAAYEQYF. Here the CDR3 DNA reads TGTGCCAGCAGTTACGGGACAGGGGCCGCCTACGAGCAGTACTTC.

This clonotype was found a few times. The chain employs TRBV28 and TRBJ2-5; possible D gene TRBD1, 6 bases. Trimming removed 3 bases from V and 1 base from J, with 15 bases in between. Germline loops: CDR1 MDHEN, CDR2 SYDVKM. The CDR3 is 16 residues long. The CDR3 region is CASSFLEQGVQETQYF. The DNA for the CDR3 is TGTGCCAGCAGTTTTTTAGAACAGGGAGTCCAAGAGACCCAGTACTTC. Complete variable domain (other parts from reference TRBV28 and TRBJ2-5): DVKVTQSSRYLVKRTGEKVFLECVQDMDHENMFWYRQDPGLGLRLIYFSYDVKMKEKGDIPEGYSVSREKKERFSLILESASTNQTSMYLCASSFLEQGVQETQYFGPGTRLLVL.